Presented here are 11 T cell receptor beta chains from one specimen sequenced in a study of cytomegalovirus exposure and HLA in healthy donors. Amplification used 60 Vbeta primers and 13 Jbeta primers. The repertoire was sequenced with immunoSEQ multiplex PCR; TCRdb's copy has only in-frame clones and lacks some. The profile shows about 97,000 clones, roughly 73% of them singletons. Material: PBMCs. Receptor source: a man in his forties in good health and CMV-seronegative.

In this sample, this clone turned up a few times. CDR3 nucleotides: TGTGCCAGCAGTGATCGGGAGGAATCACCCCTCCACTTT. Its translation is CASSDREESPLHF. The chain joins TRBV6-1 to TRBJ1-6, with no clear D. The ends were cut back, 3 bases at V and 10 bases at J, with 10 bases in the middle. CDR1 MNHNS and CDR2 SASEGT come from the germline V gene. The CDR3 consists of 13 residues.

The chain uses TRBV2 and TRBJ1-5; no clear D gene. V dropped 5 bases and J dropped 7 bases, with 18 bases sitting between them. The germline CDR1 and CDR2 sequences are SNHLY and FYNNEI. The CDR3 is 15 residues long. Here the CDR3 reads CASSPHDWSGQPQHF. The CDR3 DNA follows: TGTGCCAGCAGTCCTCATGACTGGTCGGGGCAGCCCCAGCATTTT.

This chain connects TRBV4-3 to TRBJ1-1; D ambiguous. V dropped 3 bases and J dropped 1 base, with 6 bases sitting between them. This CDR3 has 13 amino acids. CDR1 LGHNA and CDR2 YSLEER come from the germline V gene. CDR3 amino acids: CASSHNRNTEAFF. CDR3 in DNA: TGCGCCAGCAGCCATAATAGGAACACTGAAGCTTTCTTT.

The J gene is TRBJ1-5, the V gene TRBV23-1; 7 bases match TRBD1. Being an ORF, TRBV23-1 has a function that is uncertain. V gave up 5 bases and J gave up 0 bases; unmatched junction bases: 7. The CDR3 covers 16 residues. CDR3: CASSSGQKDSNQPQHF. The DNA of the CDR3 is TGCGCCAGCAGTTCGGGACAGAAAGATAGCAATCAGCCCCAGCATTTT.

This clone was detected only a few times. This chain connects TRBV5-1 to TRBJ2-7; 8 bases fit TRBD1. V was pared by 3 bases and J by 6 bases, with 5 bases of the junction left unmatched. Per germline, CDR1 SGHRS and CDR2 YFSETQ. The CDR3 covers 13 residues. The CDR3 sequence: CASSYGQGSEQYF. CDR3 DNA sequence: TGCGCCAGCAGCTATGGACAGGGAAGCGAGCAGTACTTC.

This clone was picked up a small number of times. In DNA form, the CDR3 reads TGCGCCAGCAGCCCCGGAGCGCGGGGAAACACTGAAGCTTTCTTT. Translating gives CASSPGARGNTEAFF. This chain connects TRBV5-1 to TRBJ1-1; D not certain. V was shortened by 4 bases and J by 2 bases, with 15 bases between the two germline ends. Germline assignment: CDR1 SGHRS and CDR2 YFSETQ. This CDR3 spans 15 amino acids.

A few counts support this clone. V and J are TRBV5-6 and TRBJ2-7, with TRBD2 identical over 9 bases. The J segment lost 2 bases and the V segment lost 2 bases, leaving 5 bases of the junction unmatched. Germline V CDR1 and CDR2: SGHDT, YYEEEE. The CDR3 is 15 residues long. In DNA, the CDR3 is TGTGCCAGCAGCTTTAGGCGGGGGGGCCCCTACGAGCAGTACTTC. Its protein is CASSFRRGGPYEQYF.

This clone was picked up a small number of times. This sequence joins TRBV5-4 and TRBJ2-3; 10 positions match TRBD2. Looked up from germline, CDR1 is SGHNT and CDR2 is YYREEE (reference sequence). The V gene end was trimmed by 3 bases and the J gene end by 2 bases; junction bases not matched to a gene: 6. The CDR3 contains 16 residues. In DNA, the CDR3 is TGTGCCAGCAGCTCGGGACTAGCGTTAAACACAGATACGCAGTATTTT. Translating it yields CASSSGLALNTDTQYF.

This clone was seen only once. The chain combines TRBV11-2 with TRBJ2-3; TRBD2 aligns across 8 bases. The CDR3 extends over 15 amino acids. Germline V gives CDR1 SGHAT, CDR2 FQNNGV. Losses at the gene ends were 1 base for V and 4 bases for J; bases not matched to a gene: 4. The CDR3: CASSLVPGLADTQYF. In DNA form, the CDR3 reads TGTGCCAGCAGCTTAGTCCCGGGACTAGCAGATACGCAGTATTTT.

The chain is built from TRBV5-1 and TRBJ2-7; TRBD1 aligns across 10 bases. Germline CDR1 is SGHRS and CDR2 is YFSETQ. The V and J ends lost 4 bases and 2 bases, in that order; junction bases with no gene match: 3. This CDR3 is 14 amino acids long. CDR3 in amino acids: CASSGDRGTYEQYF. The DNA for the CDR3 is TGCGCCAGCAGCGGGGACAGGGGTACCTACGAGCAGTACTTC.

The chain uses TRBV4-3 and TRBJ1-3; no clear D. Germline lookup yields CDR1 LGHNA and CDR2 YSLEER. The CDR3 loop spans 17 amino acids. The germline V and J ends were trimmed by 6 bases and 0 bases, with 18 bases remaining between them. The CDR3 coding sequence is TGCGCCAGCAGTCTCCACTCGACACCAAGCTCTGGAAACACCATATATTTT. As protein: CASSLHSTPSSGNTIYF.